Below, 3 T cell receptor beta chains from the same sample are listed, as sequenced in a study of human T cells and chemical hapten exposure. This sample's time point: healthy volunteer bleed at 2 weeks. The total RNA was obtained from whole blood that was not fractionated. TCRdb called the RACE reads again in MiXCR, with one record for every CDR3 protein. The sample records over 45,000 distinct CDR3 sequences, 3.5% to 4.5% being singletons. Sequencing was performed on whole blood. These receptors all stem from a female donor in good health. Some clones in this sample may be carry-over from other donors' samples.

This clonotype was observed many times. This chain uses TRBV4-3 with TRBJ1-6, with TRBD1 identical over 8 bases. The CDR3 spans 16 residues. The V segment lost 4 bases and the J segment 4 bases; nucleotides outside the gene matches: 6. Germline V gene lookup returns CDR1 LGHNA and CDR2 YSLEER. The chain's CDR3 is CASSPETGAYNSPLHF. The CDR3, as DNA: TGCGCCAGCAGCCCAGAGACAGGGGCGTATAATTCACCCCTCCACTTT.

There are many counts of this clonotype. CDR3: CASQGSSAQYF. CDR3 DNA: TGTGCCAGCCAAGGTAGCTCGGCCCAGTACTTC. This chain links TRBV2 with TRBJ2-5; no firm D call. V dropped 8 bases and J dropped 9 bases, with 13 bases sitting between them. This CDR3 spans 11 amino acids. The germline gives CDR1 SNHLY, CDR2 FYNNEI. Based on the CDR3 plus reference TRBV2 and TRBJ2-5, the full variable domain is EPEVTQTPSHQVTQMGQEVILRCVPISNHLYFYWYRQILGQKVEFLVSFYNNEISEKSEIFDDQFSVERPDGSNFTLKIRSTKLEDSAMYFCASQGSSAQYFGPGTRLLVL.

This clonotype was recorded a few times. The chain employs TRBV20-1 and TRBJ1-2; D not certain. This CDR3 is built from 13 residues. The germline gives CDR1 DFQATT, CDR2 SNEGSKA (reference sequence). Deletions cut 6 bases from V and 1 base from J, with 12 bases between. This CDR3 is CSARDEINYGYTF. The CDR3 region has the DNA TGCAGTGCACGCGACGAGATTAACTATGGCTACACCTTC.